The clone carrying this TCR beta chain was seen a few times. Its antigen is still unknown. This record comes from a study of response to subunit inactivated influenza vaccine. Study-wide findings and caveats: The authors suggested that every seasonal influenza vaccination recruits few new T cells.

This CDR3 has 12 amino acids. Between the trimmed V and J ends, which lost 1 base and 6 bases, there was a span of 7 bases. Germline V gene lookup returns CDR1 SEHNR and CDR2 FQNEAQ (reference sequence). TCRdb re-analysed the RT-PCR reads in MiXCR, keeping a single row per CDR3 protein. This table holds roughly 710,000 distinct CDR3 sequences, approximately 14% found once. The material sequenced was PBMCs from blood, taken 14 to 15 days before vaccination. The clonotype comes from a man between 45 and 60 years old who received an inactivated influenza vaccine. The chain joins TRBV7-9 to TRBJ2-7, with no clear D. DNA of the CDR3: TGTGCCAGCAGCTTAGGGTCCGCCGAGCAGTACTTC. Its protein product is CASSLGSAEQYF.